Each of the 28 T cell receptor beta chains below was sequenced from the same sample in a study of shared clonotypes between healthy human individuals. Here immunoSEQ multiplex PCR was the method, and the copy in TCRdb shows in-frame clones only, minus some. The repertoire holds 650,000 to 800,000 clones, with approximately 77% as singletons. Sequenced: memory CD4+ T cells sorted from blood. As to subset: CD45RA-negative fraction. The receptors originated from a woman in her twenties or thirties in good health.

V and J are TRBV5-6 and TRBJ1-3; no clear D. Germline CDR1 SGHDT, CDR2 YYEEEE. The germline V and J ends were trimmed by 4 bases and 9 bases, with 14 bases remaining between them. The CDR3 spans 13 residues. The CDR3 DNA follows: TGTGCCAGCAGCCGGCAGTCCGGAGTCACCATATATTTT. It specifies CASSRQSGVTIYF.

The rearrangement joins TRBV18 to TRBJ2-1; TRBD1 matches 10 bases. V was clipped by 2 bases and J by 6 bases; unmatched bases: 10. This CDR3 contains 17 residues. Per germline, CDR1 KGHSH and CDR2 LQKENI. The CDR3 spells CASSPSTGTGETNEQFF. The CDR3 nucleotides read TGTGCCAGCTCACCATCGACCGGGACAGGGGAAACCAATGAGCAGTTCTTC.

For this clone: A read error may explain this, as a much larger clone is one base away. CDR3 sequence (DNA): TGTGCCAGCAGCTTAAACGACGAGCAGTACTTC. It is translated as CASSLNDEQYF. V and J are TRBV11-1 and TRBJ2-7, with no clear D. The germline gives CDR1 SGHAT, CDR2 FQDESV (reference sequence). The CDR3 length is 11 residues. The ends were cut back, 2 bases at V and 5 bases at J, with 4 bases in the middle.

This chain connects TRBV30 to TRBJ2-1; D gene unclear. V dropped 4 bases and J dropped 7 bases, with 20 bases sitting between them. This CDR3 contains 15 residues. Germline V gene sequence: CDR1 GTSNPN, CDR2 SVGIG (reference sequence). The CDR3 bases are TGTGCCTGGATTGGTAAAGTCCGTCTTTTTAATGAGCAGTTCTTC. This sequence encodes CAWIGKVRLFNEQFF.

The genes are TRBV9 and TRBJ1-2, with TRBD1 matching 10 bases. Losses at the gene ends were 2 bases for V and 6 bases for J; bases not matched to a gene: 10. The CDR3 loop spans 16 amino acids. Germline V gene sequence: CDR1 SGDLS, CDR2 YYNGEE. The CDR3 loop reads CASSVRTGTGVDGYTF. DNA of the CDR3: TGTGCCAGCAGCGTGAGAACCGGGACAGGGGTAGATGGCTACACCTTC.

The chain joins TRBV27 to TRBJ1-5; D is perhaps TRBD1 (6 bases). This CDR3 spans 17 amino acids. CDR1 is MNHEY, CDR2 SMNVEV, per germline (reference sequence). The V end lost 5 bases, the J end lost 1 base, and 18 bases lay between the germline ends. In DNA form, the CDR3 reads TGTGCCAGCAGTCACCGGGTAAAGGGGGGAAGCAATCAGCCCCAGCATTTT. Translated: CASSHRVKGGSNQPQHF.

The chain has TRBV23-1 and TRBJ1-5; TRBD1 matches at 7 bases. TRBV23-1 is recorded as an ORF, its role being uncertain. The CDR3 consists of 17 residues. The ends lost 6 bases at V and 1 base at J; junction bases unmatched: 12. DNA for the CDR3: TGCGCCAGCAGCCCCGCGAGGGGGCAGGGCAGCAATCAGCCCCAGCATTTT. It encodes CASSPARGQGSNQPQHF.

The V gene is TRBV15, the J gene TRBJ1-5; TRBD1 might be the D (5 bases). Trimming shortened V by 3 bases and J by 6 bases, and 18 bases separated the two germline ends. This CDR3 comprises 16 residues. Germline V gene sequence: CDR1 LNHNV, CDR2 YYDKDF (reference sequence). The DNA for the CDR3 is TGTGCCACCAGCAGTTCAGTCGACAGCGGGCTTCAGCCCCAGCATTTT. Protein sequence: CATSSSVDSGLQPQHF.

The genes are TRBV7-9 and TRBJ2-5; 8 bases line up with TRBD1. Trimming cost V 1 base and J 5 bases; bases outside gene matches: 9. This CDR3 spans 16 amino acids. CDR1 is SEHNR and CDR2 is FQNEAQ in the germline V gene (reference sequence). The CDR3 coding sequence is TGTGCCAGCAGCTTAGGACAGGGGCGACGTAGGGAGACCCAGTACTTC. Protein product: CASSLGQGRRRETQYF.

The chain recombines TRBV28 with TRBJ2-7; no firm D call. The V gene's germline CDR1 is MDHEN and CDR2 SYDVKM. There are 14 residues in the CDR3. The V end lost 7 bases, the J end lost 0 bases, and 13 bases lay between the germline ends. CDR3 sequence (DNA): TGTGCCAGCATCCCGGCTGGCAGCTCCTACGAGCAGTACTTC. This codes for CASIPAGSSYEQYF.

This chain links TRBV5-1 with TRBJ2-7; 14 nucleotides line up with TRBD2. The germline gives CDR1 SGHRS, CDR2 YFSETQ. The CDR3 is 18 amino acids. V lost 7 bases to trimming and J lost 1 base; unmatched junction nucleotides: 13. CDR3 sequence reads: CASHGLGTSGSRSYEQYF. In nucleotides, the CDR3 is TGCGCCAGCCATGGGCTCGGGACTAGCGGGAGTCGGTCCTACGAGCAGTACTTC.

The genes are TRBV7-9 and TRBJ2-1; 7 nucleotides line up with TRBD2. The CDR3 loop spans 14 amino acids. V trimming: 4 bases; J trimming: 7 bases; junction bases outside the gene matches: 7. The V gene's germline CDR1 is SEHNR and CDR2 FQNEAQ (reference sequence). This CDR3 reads CASSWPAGANEQFF. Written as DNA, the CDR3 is TGTGCCAGCAGCTGGCCGGCGGGAGCGAATGAGCAGTTCTTC.

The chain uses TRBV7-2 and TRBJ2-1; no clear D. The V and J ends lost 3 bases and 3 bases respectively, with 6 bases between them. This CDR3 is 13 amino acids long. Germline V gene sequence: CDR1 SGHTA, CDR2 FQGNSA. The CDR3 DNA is TGTGCCAGCAGCTTCCAGAGCTACAATGAGCAGTTCTTC. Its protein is CASSFQSYNEQFF.

This chain's CDR3 is CASSPSGAGGQHEQFF. The CDR3 bases are TGTGCCAGCAGCCCTAGCGGAGCGGGAGGGCAGCATGAGCAGTTCTTC. J is TRBJ2-1 and V is TRBV9; 10 nucleotides agree with TRBD2. This CDR3 is built from 16 residues. V lost 4 bases and J lost 8; bases outside the gene matches: 12. Germline values: CDR1 SGDLS, CDR2 YYNGEE.

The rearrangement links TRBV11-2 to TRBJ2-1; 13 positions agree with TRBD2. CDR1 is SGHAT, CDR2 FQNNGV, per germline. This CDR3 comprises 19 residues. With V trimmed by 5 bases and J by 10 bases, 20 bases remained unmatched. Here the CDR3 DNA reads TGTGCCAGCAGCGACCCAATCCCTCGACTAGCGGGAGGTGGGAGGGAGCAGTTCTTC. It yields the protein CASSDPIPRLAGGGREQFF.

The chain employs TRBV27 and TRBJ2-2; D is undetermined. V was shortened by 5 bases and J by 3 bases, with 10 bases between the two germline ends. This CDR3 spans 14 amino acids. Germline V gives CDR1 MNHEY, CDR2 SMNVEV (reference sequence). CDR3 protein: CASSGTWDTGELFF. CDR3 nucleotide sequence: TGTGCCAGCAGTGGAACCTGGGACACCGGGGAGCTGTTTTTT.

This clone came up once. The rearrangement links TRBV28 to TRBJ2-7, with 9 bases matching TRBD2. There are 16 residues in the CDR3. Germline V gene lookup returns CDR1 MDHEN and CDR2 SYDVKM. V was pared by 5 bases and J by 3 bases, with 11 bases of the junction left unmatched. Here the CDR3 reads CASSPTDRLAVYEQYF. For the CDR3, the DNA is TGTGCCAGCAGTCCTACGGATCGACTAGCGGTCTACGAGCAGTACTTC. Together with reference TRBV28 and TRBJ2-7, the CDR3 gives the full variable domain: DVKVTQSSRYLVKRTGEKVFLECVQDMDHENMFWYRQDPGLGLRLIYFSYDVKMKEKGDIPEGYSVSREKKERFSLILESASTNQTSMYLCASSPTDRLAVYEQYFGPGTRLTVT.

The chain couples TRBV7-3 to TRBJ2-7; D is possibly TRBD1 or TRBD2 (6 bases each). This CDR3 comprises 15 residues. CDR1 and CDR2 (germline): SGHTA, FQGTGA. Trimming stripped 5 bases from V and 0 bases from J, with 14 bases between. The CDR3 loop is CASSPGDWVSYEQYF. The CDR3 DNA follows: TGTGCCAGCAGCCCAGGGGACTGGGTCTCCTACGAGCAGTACTTC.

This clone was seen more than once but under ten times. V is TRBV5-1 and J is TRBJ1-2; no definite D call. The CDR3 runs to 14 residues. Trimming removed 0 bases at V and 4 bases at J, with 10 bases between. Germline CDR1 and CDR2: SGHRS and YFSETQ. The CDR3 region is CASSLGHEGYGYTF. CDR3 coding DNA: TGCGCCAGCAGCTTGGGACACGAGGGCTATGGCTACACCTTC.

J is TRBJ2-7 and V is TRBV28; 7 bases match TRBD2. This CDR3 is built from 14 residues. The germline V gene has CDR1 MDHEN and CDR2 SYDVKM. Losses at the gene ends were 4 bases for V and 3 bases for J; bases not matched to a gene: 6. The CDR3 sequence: CASSWDYTGYEQYF. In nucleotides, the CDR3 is TGTGCCAGCAGTTGGGACTACACCGGCTACGAGCAGTACTTC.

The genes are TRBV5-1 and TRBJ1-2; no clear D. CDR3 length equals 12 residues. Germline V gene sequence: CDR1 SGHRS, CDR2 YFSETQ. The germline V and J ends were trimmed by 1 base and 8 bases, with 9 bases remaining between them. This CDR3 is CASSLSGHGYTF. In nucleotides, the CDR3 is TGCGCCAGCAGCTTGTCGGGTCACGGCTACACCTTC.

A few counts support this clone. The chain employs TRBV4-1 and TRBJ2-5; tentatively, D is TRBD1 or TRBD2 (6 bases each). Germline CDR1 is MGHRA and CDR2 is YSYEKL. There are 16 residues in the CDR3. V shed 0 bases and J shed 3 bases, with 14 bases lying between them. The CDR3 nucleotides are TGCGCCAGCAGCCAAGACAGGGGATGGAGGGAAGAGACCCAGTACTTC. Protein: CASSQDRGWREETQYF.

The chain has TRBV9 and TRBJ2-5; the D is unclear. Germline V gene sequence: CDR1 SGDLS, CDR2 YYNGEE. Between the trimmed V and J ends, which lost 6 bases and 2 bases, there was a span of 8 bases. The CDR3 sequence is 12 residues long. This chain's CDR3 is CASIGPQETQYF. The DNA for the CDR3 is TGTGCCAGCATAGGACCTCAAGAGACCCAGTACTTC.

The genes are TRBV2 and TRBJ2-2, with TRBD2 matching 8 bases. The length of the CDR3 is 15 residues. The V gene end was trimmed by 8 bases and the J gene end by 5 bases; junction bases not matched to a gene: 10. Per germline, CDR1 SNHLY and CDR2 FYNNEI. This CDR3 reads CASRAGALRTGELFF. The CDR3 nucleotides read TGTGCCAGCCGAGCGGGAGCTCTACGTACCGGGGAGCTGTTTTTT.

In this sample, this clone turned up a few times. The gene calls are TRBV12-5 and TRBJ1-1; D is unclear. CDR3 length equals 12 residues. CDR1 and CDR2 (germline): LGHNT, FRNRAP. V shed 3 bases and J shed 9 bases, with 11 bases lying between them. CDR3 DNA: TGTGCTAGTGGTTTCGCTCGGGAGCAAGCTTTCTTT. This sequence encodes CASGFAREQAFF.

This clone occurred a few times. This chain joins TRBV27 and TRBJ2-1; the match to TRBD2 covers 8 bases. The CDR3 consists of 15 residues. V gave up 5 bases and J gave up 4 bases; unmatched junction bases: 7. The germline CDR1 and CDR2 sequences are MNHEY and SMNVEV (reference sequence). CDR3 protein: CASSHSGGPYNEQFF. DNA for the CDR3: TGTGCCAGCAGTCACTCGGGAGGGCCTTACAATGAGCAGTTCTTC.

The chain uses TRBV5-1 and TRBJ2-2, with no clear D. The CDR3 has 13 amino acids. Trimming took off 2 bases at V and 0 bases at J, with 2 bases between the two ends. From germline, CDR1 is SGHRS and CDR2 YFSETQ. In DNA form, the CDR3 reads TGCGCCAGCAGCTTAACGAACACCGGGGAGCTGTTTTTT. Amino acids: CASSLTNTGELFF.

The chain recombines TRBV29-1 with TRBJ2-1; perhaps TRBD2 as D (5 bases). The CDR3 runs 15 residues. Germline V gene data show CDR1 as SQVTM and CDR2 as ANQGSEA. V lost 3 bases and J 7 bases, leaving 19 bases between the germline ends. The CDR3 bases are TGCAGCGTTGAGGTTGGCGCCCGGGAAAGGAATGAGCAGTTCTTC. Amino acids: CSVEVGARERNEQFF.